Presented here are 18 T cell receptor beta chains from one specimen sequenced in a study of Graves' ophthalmopathy and Graves' hyperthyroidism. TCR beta CDR3 amplification used RNA transcripts. The first-round RT-PCR employed HTBI primers together with the Qiagen OneStep RT-PCR kit. A multiplex PCR was then performed as the second round. TCRdb processed the multiplex PCR reads anew with MiXCR; each CDR3 protein has one entry. The sample records some 1.1 million distinct CDR3 sequences, about 36% being singletons. Sequencing used peripheral blood or thyroid tissue (not recorded which). The receptors were sampled from an adult man with Graves' hyperthyroidism.

Of note for this clonotype: At one end the junction does not follow the germline gene, possibly because of a read error. The chain employs TRBV12-3 or TRBV12-4 and TRBJ1-2, with D possibly being TRBD1 (5 bases). The CDR3 contains 18 residues. CDR3 in DNA: TGTGCCACCAGTGAGGTCCCGGGACGCCCCGGGGGTAACTATGGCTACACCTTC. Translating gives CATSEVPGRPGGNYGYTF.

The gene calls are TRBV9 and TRBJ1-2; 10 bases are a match to TRBD1. Germline V CDR1 and CDR2: SGDLS, YYNGEE. The CDR3 extends over 15 amino acids. The V and J ends lost 3 bases and 8 bases, in that order; junction bases with no gene match: 10. CDR3 in DNA: TGTGCCAGCAGCGGGAGGGGGGACAGGGGTGACGGCTACACCTTC. Its protein is CASSGRGDRGDGYTF.

The chain links TRBV5-1 to TRBJ2-2, with 7 bases lining up with TRBD2. After removal of 0 bases from V and 4 bases from J, the junction contained 3 bases not matched to a gene. Germline V gene data show CDR1 as SGHRS and CDR2 as YFSETQ. The CDR3 length is 15 residues. The CDR3: CASSLATGGTGELFF. The CDR3 DNA is TGCGCCAGCAGCTTGGCCACGGGGGGCACCGGGGAGCTGTTTTTT.

The sample holds many counts of this clonotype. The chain joins TRBV11-2 to TRBJ2-2; D uncertain. Germline CDR1 reads SGHAT; CDR2 reads FQNNGV. This CDR3 is built from 14 residues. The V end lost 4 bases, the J end lost 3 bases, and 9 bases lay between the germline ends. CDR3 in amino acids: CASSSPADTGELFF. CDR3 nucleotides: TGTGCCAGCAGCTCGCCGGCGGACACCGGGGAGCTGTTTTTT. The full variable domain, in which reference TRBV11-2 and TRBJ2-2 provide the parts outside the CDR3, is EAGVAQSPRYKIIEKRQSVAFWCNPISGHATLYWYQQILGQGPKLLIQFQNNGVVDDSQLPKDRFSAERLKGVDSTLKIQPAKLEDSAVYLCASSSPADTGELFFGEGSRLTVL.

The chain employs TRBV24-1 and TRBJ2-5; 7 nucleotides agree with TRBD2. Germline loops: CDR1 KGHDR, CDR2 SFDVKD. The CDR3 consists of 16 residues. J lost 2 bases, V lost 3 bases, and 8 bases had no gene match. The CDR3 coding sequence is TGTGCCACCAGTGATCCCCGAGGGACTACACAAGAGACCCAGTACTTC. Translating gives CATSDPRGTTQETQYF.

The V call is TRBV6-9, the J call TRBJ2-7; 10 positions agree with TRBD2. The J segment lost 4 bases and the V segment lost 6 bases, leaving 6 bases of the junction unmatched. Germline CDR1 is MNHGY and CDR2 is SVAAGI. This CDR3 has 14 amino acids. This CDR3 is CASRLTSGKYEQYF. CDR3 bases: TGTGCCAGCAGGCTCACTAGCGGGAAGTACGAGCAGTACTTC.

This clonotype was seen a handful of times. The J gene is TRBJ2-7, the V gene TRBV27; 10 bases agree with TRBD2. CDR1 and CDR2 (germline): MNHEY, SMNVEV (reference sequence). The CDR3 has 16 amino acids. With 5 bases clipped from V and 0 bases from J, the junction kept 7 bases outside the gene matches. The CDR3 loop reads CASSRTSGVSSYEQYF. DNA for the CDR3: TGTGCCAGCAGTCGGACTAGCGGTGTCAGCTCCTACGAGCAGTACTTC.

The chain carries TRBV6-2 or TRBV6-3 and TRBJ2-6; no firm D call. The V end was cut by 0 bases, the J end by 0 bases, with 6 bases between. Germline V CDR1 and CDR2: MNHEY, SVGEGT. The CDR3 spans 16 residues. The CDR3 region has the DNA TGTGCCAGCAGTTACTCGGAAGACTCTGGGGCCAACGTCCTGACTTTC. Translating gives CASSYSEDSGANVLTF.

V gene TRBV29-1 combines with J gene TRBJ1-1; 7 positions agree with TRBD1. In germline, CDR1 is SQVTM, CDR2 ANQGSEA. J was trimmed by 5 bases and V by 4 bases; bases with no gene match: 4. This CDR3 contains 12 residues. The CDR3 bases are TGCAGCGTTGGAGGCAGGGGGACTGAAGCTTTCTTT. It specifies CSVGGRGTEAFF.

Remarks on this clonotype: No conserved phenylalanine or tryptophan is present at the end of the CDR3, so a read error is the likely explanation. The limits of the CDR3 on the DNA are not certain, so only TCRdb's listed CDR3 is given. The V gene is TRBV10-3, the J gene TRBJ2-5; TRBD1 was called by the table and not checked on the DNA. Looked up from germline, CDR1 is ENHRY and CDR2 is SYGVKD. From its first to its last residue, the CDR3 has 17 amino acids. The CDR3 sequence is CAISESPGRDYGYTFGS.

This clonotype was seen ten or more times. The chain joins TRBV9 to TRBJ1-4; D is ambiguous. Germline lookup yields CDR1 SGDLS and CDR2 YYNGEE. V gave up 2 bases and J gave up 4 bases, with 9 bases separating them. This CDR3 spans 14 amino acids. The CDR3 protein is CASSVDTLNEKLFF. CDR3 in DNA: TGTGCCAGCAGCGTCGACACCCTTAATGAAAAACTGTTTTTT.

The sample holds many counts of this clonotype. This rearrangement joins TRBV7-6 to TRBJ2-7; 9 bases map to TRBD2. V was clipped by 5 bases and J by 4 bases; unmatched bases: 6. CDR3 size: 14 residues. Germline loops: CDR1 SGHVS, CDR2 FNYEAQ. As DNA, the CDR3 is TGTGCCAGCAGCGTTAGCGGGAGCGGATACGAGCAGTACTTC. Amino acids: CASSVSGSGYEQYF.

The chain combines TRBV5-4 with TRBJ2-7, with D perhaps TRBD2 (6 bases). The germline V gene has CDR1 SGHNT and CDR2 YYREEE (reference sequence). V shed 4 bases and J shed 6 bases, with 17 bases lying between them. This CDR3 region has 14 residues. Here the CDR3 DNA reads TGTGCCAGCAGCGGGGGACTTCGGGACCTCGAGCAGTACTTC. Encoded protein: CASSGGLRDLEQYF.

The gene calls are TRBV6-6 and TRBJ2-7; 9 bases are a match to TRBD1. This CDR3 is built from 17 residues. The ends lost 4 bases at V and 6 bases at J; junction bases unmatched: 16. Germline V gives CDR1 MNHNY, CDR2 SVGAGI (reference sequence). In nucleotides, the CDR3 is TGTGCCAGCAGTTCGTCCCGGGACAGGGTCGTTTCGATCGAGCAGTACTTC. Its protein is CASSSSRDRVVSIEQYF.

The rearrangement links TRBV7-2 to TRBJ1-1; D not certain. Germline V lookup: CDR1 SGHTA, CDR2 FQGNSA. This CDR3 is built from 13 residues. The germline V and J ends were trimmed by 5 bases and 7 bases, with 14 bases remaining between them. The CDR3 sequence is CASSQDSASEAFF. Written as DNA, the CDR3 is TGTGCCAGCAGCCAAGATTCGGCAAGTGAAGCTTTCTTT. Combining the CDR3 with reference TRBV7-2 and TRBJ1-1 gives the whole variable domain GAGVSQSPSNKVTEKGKDVELRCDPISGHTALYWYRQSLGQGLEFLIYFQGNSAPDKSGLPSDRFSAERTGGSVSTLTIQRTQQEDSAVYLCASSQDSASEAFFGQGTRLTVV.

This clonotype was observed many times. V and J are TRBV6-5 and TRBJ1-2; TRBD1 might be the D (6 bases). Trimming removed 5 bases from V and 8 bases from J, with 21 bases in between. The CDR3 sequence is 15 residues long. Germline CDR1 MNHEY, CDR2 SVGAGI. This chain's CDR3 is CASSPGQPFLWGYTF. DNA of the CDR3: TGTGCCAGCAGTCCTGGACAGCCTTTCCTATGGGGCTACACCTTC.

This clonotype was recorded at least ten times. The CDR3 region is CASSLLQGLNNQPQHF. Written as DNA, the CDR3 is TGTGCCAGCAGTTTATTACAGGGGTTGAACAATCAGCCCCAGCATTTT. The chain has TRBV12-3 or TRBV12-4 and TRBJ1-5, with TRBD1 matching over 7 bases. The CDR3 sequence is 16 residues long. Trimming cost V 2 bases and J 3 bases; bases outside gene matches: 7.

This chain connects TRBV15 to TRBJ2-6, with TRBD1 matching 10 bases. V was pared by 5 bases and J by 8 bases, with 3 bases of the junction left unmatched. CDR1 is LNHNV, CDR2 YYDKDF, per germline (reference sequence). The CDR3 is made up of 14 amino acids. In DNA form, the CDR3 reads TGTGCCACCAGCGGGGGACAGGGGACCAACGTCCTGACTTTC. This encodes CATSGGQGTNVLTF.